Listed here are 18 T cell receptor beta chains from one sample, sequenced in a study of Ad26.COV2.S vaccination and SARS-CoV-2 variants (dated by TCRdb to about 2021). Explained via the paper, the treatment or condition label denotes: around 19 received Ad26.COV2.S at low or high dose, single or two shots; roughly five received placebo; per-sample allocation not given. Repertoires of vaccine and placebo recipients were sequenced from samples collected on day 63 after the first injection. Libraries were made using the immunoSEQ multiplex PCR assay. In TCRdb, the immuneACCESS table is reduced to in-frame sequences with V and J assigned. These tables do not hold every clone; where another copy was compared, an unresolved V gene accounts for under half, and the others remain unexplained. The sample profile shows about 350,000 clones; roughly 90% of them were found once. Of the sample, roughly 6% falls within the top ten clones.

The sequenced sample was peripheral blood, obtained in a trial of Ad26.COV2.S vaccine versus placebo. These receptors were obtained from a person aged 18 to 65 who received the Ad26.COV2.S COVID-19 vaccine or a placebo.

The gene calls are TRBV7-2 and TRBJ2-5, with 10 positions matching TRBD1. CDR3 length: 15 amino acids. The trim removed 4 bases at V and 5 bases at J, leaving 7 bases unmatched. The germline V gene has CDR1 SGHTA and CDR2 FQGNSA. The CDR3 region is CASSSRQGARETQYF. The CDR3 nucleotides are TGTGCCAGCAGCTCACGACAGGGGGCTAGGGAGACCCAGTACTTC.

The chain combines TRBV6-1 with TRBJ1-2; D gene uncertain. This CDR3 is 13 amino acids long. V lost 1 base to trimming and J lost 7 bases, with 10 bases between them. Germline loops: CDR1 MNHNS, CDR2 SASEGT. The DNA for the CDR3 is TGTGCCAGCAGTGAAGGATATTTGAGTGGCTACACCTTC. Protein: CASSEGYLSGYTF.

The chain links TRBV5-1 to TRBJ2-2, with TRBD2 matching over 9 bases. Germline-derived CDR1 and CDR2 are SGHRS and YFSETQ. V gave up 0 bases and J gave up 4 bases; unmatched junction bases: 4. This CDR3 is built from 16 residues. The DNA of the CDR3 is TGCGCCAGCAGCTTGGTGCGGGGGGGTAGCACCGGGGAGCTGTTTTTT. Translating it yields CASSLVRGGSTGELFF.

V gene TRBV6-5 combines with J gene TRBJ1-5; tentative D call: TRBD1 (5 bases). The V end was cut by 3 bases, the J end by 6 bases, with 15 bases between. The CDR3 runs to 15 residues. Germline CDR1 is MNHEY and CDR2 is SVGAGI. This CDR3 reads CASSYSGEVSQPQHF. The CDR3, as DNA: TGTGCCAGCAGTTATTCGGGGGAAGTAAGTCAGCCCCAGCATTTT.

The CDR3 protein is CASSPSPTGVGNQPQHF. In DNA, the CDR3 is TGTGCCAGCTCACCTTCACCGACAGGGGTAGGCAATCAGCCCCAGCATTTT. This chain uses TRBV18 with TRBJ1-5; 8 bases agree with TRBD1. The CDR3 is made up of 17 amino acids. CDR1 is KGHSH, CDR2 LQKENI, per germline. With 3 bases clipped from V and 2 bases from J, the junction kept 9 bases outside the gene matches.

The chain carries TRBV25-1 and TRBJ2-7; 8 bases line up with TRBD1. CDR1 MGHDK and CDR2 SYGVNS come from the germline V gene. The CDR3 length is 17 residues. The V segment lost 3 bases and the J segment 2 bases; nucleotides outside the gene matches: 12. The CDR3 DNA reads TGTGCCAGCAGTGAGCGGTTTACGGACAGGGTCCCCTACGAGCAGTACTTC. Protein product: CASSERFTDRVPYEQYF.

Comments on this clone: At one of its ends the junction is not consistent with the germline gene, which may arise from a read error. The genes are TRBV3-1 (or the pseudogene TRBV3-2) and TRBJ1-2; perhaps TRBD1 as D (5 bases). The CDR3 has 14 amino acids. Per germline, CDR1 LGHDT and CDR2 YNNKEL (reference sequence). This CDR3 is CASSQEDSRGSTNF. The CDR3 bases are TGTGCCAGCAGCCAAGAAGACTCCCGGGGGTCGACAAACTTC.

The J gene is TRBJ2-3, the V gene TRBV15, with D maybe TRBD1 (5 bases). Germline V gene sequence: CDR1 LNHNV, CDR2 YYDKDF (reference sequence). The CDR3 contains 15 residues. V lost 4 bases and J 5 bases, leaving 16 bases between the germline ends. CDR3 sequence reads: CATSTSPSGQDTQYF. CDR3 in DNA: TGTGCCACCAGCACTTCACCAAGTGGACAAGATACGCAGTATTTT.

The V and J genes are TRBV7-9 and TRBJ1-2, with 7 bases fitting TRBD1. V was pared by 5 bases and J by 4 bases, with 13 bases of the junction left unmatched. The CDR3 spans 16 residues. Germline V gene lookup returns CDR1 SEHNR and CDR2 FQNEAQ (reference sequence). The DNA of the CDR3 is TGTGCCAGCAGCGGGCGGGGGTCGGACAGGATCTATGGCTACACCTTC. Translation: CASSGRGSDRIYGYTF.

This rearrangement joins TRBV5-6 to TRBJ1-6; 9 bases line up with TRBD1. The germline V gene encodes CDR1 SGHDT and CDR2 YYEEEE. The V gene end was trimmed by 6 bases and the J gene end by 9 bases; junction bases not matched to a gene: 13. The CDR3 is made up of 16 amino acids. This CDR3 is CASTSTPGQGGSPLHF. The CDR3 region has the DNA TGTGCCAGCACCTCGACACCGGGACAGGGAGGTTCACCCCTCCACTTT.

CDR3 protein: CASSPSYGPNTEAFF. Written as DNA, the CDR3 is TGTGCCAGCTCACCATCCTACGGACCAAACACTGAAGCTTTCTTT. The rearrangement uses TRBV18 and TRBJ1-1; D call uncertain. Germline CDR1 is KGHSH and CDR2 is LQKENI. V was trimmed by 2 bases and J by 2 bases, leaving 12 bases between them. The CDR3 loop spans 15 amino acids.

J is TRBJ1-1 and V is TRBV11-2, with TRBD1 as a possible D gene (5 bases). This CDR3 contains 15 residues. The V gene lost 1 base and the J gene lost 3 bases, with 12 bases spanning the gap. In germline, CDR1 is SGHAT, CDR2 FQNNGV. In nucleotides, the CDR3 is TGTGCCAGCAGCTTAGTGGGGCAGGGAGACACTGAAGCTTTCTTT. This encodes CASSLVGQGDTEAFF.

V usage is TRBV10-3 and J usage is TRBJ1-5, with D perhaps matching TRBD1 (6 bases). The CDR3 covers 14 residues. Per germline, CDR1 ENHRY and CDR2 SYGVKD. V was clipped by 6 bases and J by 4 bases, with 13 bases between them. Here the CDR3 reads CAISGGQSNQPQHF. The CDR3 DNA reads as TGTGCCATCAGCGGGGGGCAGTCTAATCAGCCCCAGCATTTT.

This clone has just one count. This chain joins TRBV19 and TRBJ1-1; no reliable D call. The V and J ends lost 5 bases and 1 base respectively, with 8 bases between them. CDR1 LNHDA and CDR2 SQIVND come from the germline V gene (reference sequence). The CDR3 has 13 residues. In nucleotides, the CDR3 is TGTGCCAGTAGTCTACTTTGGAACACTGAAGCTTTCTTT. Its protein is CASSLLWNTEAFF. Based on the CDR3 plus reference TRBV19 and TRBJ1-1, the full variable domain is DGGITQSPKYLFRKEGQNVTLSCEQNLNHDAMYWYRQDPGQGLRLIYYSQIVNDFQKGDIAEGYSVSREKKESFPLTVTSAQKNPTAFYLCASSLLWNTEAFFGQGTRLTVV.

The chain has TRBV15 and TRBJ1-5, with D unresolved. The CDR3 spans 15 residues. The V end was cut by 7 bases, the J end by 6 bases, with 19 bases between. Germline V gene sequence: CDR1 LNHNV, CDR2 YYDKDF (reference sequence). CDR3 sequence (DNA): TGTGCCACCAAACCTGCTCGGGAACCGGGTCAGCCCCAGCATTTT. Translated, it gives CATKPAREPGQPQHF.

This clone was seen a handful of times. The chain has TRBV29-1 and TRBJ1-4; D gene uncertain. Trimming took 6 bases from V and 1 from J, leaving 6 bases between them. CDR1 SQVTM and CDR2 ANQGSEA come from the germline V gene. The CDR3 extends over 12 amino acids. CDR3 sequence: CSVSVTNEKLFF. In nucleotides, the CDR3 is TGCAGCGTGTCCGTAACTAATGAAAAACTGTTTTTT.

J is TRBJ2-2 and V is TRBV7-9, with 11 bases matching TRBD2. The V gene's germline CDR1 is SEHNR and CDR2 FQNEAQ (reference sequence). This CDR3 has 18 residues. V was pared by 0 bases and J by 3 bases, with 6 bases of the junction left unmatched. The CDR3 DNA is TGTGCCAGCAGCTTAGCGCAAGGACTAGCGGGTTACACCGGGGAGCTGTTTTTT. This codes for CASSLAQGLAGYTGELFF.

CDR3 nucleotide sequence: TGTGCCAGCAGCTTAGGCAGGAATCAGCCCCAGCATTTT. This translates into CASSLGRNQPQHF. The genes are TRBV7-8 and TRBJ1-5; D uncertain. CDR3 size: 13 residues. Germline CDR1 reads SGHVS; CDR2 reads FQNEAQ. V lost 1 base and J 4 bases, leaving 5 bases between the germline ends.